These T cell receptor beta chains were read from a single sample in a study of CD8 T cells in Susac syndrome. TCRdb re-called the immunoSEQ multiplex PCR reads with MiXCR, one entry per CDR3 protein. The sample consists of 150,000 to 200,000 distinct CDR3 sequences, roughly 95% of them appearing once. The sequenced sample was CD4+ T cells from PBMCs. The receptors were gathered from a human donor with multiple sclerosis. Each CDR3 is given with its conserved first and last residue. A D gene is named only where the DNA matches it firmly. Size is omitted from some rows. Given values are once, few, many or a class for expanded clones.

TRBJ2-3	NA	TRBV19	14	NA	TGTGCCAGTAGTATGCAGGGCAGCACAGATACGCAGTATTTT	CASSMQGSTDTQYF
TRBJ2-3	NA	TRBV4-1	17	TRBD1	TGCGCCAGCAGCCAAAAATTCGACAGGGCTTTCACAGATACGCAGTATTTT	CASSQKFDRAFTDTQYF
TRBJ2-7	NA	TRBV7-2	15	TRBD1	TGTGCCAGCAGCTATGAATCGACAGGGCCGTACGAGCAGTACTTC	CASSYESTGPYEQYF
TRBJ2-1	NA	TRBV3-1	14	TRBD2	TGTGCCAGCAGCCAAGATTGGGCTAGCGGTGAGCAGTTCTTC	CASSQDWASGEQFF
TRBJ2-7	NA	TRBV30	14	NA	TGTGCCTGGAGGACAGGCGAGAGCTCCTACGAGCAGTACTTC	CAWRTGESSYEQYF
TRBJ2-7	NA	TRBV20-1	11	TRBD2	TGCAGTGCTAGAGATCACGGGGGGGGTTACTTC	CSARDHGGGYF
TRBJ2-3	NA	TRBV29-1	12	NA	TGCAGCGGAGACGTTAGCACAGATACGCAGTATTTT	CSGDVSTDTQYF
TRBJ2-3	NA	TRBV9	13	NA	TGTGCCAGCAGCGTAGAGGACCCAGATACGCAGTATTTT	CASSVEDPDTQYF
TRBJ2-1	NA	TRBV27	15	NA	TGTGCCAGCAGTCCGCAACTATACTCCTACAATGAGCAGTTCTTC	CASSPQLYSYNEQFF
TRBJ2-7	NA	TRBV14	18	NA	TGTGCCAGCAGCCAATCGCGGGACAGTCCATATCTTGCCGCCGAGCAGTACTTC	CASSQSRDSPYLAAEQYF
TRBJ2-3	NA	TRBV5-6	13	NA	TGTGCCAGCAGCAAATCCGGGGCAGATACGCAGTATTTT	CASSKSGADTQYF
TRBJ2-7	NA	TRBV7-9	11	NA	TGTGCCAGCAGCTTTGAGTACGAGCAGTACTTC	CASSFEYEQYF
TRBJ2-5	NA	TRBV5-5	14	NA	TGTGCCAGCAGCTATAATGGGGGCGGGGAGACCCAGTACTTC	CASSYNGGGETQYF
TRBJ2-2	NA	TRBV3-1	12	NA	TGTGCCAGCAGACCAGAGTGGGGGGAGCTGTTTTTT	CASRPEWGELFF
TRBJ2-7	NA	TRBV5-1	12	NA	TGCGCCAGCAGCTTGGGAGACCACGAGCAGTACTTC	CASSLGDHEQYF
TRBJ2-5	NA	TRBV4-2	17	TRBD2	TGTGCCAGCAGCCAAGTCAGTTTACTAGCGGGACAAGAGACCCAGTACTTC	CASSQVSLLAGQETQYF
TRBJ1-1	NA	TRBV19	14	TRBD1	TGTGCCAGTAAAACGGACAGGATGAACACTGAAGCTTTCTTT	CASKTDRMNTEAFF
TRBJ1-5	once	TRBV30	15	TRBD1	TGTGCCTGGAGTAGGGGACAGGGTTGGAATCAGCCCCAGCATTTT	CAWSRGQGWNQPQHF
TRBJ1-5	NA	TRBV5-6	15	NA	TGTGCCAGCAGCTTGGACAGGGCATTGGATCAGCCCCAGCATTTT	CASSLDRALDQPQHF
TRBJ1-2	NA	TRBV29-1	12	NA	TGCAGCGTTGAAGAGGGAGGTGGTGGCTACACCTTC	CSVEEGGGGYTF
TRBJ1-4	NA	TRBV7-2	15	TRBD1	TGTGCCAGCAGCTTAAAGACAGGGGGCTATGAAAAACTGTTTTTT	CASSLKTGGYEKLFF
TRBJ2-1	NA	TRBV7-2	15	NA	TGTGCCAGCAGCCCTAGCATGTCCTCCTACAATGAGCAGTTCTTC	CASSPSMSSYNEQFF